Following are 20 T cell receptor beta chains from one sample sequenced in a study of blood T cell repertoires in COVID-19. TCRdb's table, derived via immunoSEQ multiplex PCR, lists solely in-frame clones and lacks some. This table has around 140,000 clones, 81% appearing once. Material for sequencing was peripheral blood. The source of these receptors is a human donor in a cohort sampled during active COVID-19.

The chain recombines TRBV9 with TRBJ2-3; 8 bases agree with TRBD2. Germline V gene sequence: CDR1 SGDLS, CDR2 YYNGEE. The junction had 4 bases not matched to a gene; V was cut back by 3 bases and J by 4 bases. The CDR3 has 14 residues. The CDR3 coding sequence is TGTGCCAGCAGCGCCCCGACTAGCGCAGATACGCAGTATTTT. Its translation: CASSAPTSADTQYF. The full variable domain, with the rest looked up from reference TRBV9 and TRBJ2-3, is DSGVTQTPKHLITATGQRVTLRCSPRSGDLSVYWYQQSLDQGLQFLIQYYNGEERAKGNILERFSAQQFPDLHSELNLSSLELGDSALYFCASSAPTSADTQYFGPGTRLTVL.

The rearrangement links TRBV3-1 (or the pseudogene TRBV3-2) to TRBJ2-2; the D gene is possibly TRBD2 (5 bases). CDR1 LGHDT and CDR2 YNNKEL come from the germline V gene (reference sequence). This CDR3 is 16 amino acids long. Trimming removed 0 bases at V and 3 bases at J, with 11 bases between. CDR3 sequence: CASSQDRTSYTGELFF. CDR3 DNA sequence: TGTGCCAGCAGCCAAGATAGGACTTCTTACACCGGGGAGCTGTTTTTT.

This chain connects TRBV5-5 to TRBJ1-2; TRBD1 might be the D (6 bases). Trimming took off 6 bases at V and 3 bases at J, with 12 bases between the two ends. The germline V gene has CDR1 SGHKS and CDR2 YYEKEE (reference sequence). CDR3 size: 13 residues. The CDR3 DNA is TGTGCCAGCACCATACAGGGTGACTATGGCTACACCTTC. This sequence encodes CASTIQGDYGYTF.

This clone has just one count. This chain links TRBV18 with TRBJ2-2, with a weak D call TRBD1 (6 bases). Germline-derived CDR1 and CDR2 are KGHSH and LQKENI. The CDR3 length is 16 residues. Trimming left V 3 bases short and J 4 bases short, with 15 bases between. The chain's CDR3 is CASSPPTGSITGELFF. CDR3 coding DNA: TGTGCCAGCTCACCCCCGACAGGATCCATCACCGGGGAGCTGTTTTTT.

This chain links TRBV19 with TRBJ2-7, with a weak D call TRBD2 (5 bases). The ends were cut back, 6 bases at V and 2 bases at J, with 23 bases in the middle. CDR1 LNHDA and CDR2 SQIVND come from the germline V gene (reference sequence). There are 17 residues in the CDR3. The chain's CDR3 is CASRGRPGSTKAYEQYF. In nucleotides, the CDR3 is TGTGCCAGTAGAGGGAGACCGGGCAGTACTAAGGCCTACGAGCAGTACTTC.

The chain links TRBV19 to TRBJ2-3; 7 bases line up with TRBD2. The CDR3 spans 15 residues. The J segment lost 0 bases and the V segment lost 5 bases, leaving 5 bases of the junction unmatched. Looked up from germline, CDR1 is LNHDA and CDR2 is SQIVND (reference sequence). CDR3 DNA sequence: TGTGCCAGTAGTCCAGGGAGGGGCAGCACAGATACGCAGTATTTT. Protein sequence: CASSPGRGSTDTQYF.

This chain links TRBV5-1 with TRBJ1-1; a weak D match, TRBD1 (6 bases). The length of the CDR3 is 13 residues. Per germline, CDR1 SGHRS and CDR2 YFSETQ. Trimming stripped 6 bases from V and 2 bases from J, with 11 bases between. For the CDR3, the DNA is TGCGCCAGCAAACCGGACAGAAACACTGAAGCTTTCTTT. This codes for CASKPDRNTEAFF.

This clone was recorded only once. The chain recombines TRBV7-3 with TRBJ2-1, with D tentatively TRBD2 (5 bases). Per germline, CDR1 SGHTA and CDR2 FQGTGA. The CDR3 spans 15 residues. V was shortened by 0 bases and J by 4 bases, with 10 bases between the two germline ends. The CDR3 sequence: CASSLTRETYNEQFF. Written as DNA, the CDR3 is TGTGCCAGCAGCTTAACCCGGGAAACATACAATGAGCAGTTCTTC.

In its sample, this clone was seen once. The gene calls are TRBV28 and TRBJ2-7, with 8 bases that match TRBD1. With 4 bases clipped from V and 4 bases from J, the junction kept 9 bases outside the gene matches. The length of the CDR3 is 15 residues. The germline V gene has CDR1 MDHEN and CDR2 SYDVKM. CDR3: CASSSSGTGTYEQYF. DNA for the CDR3: TGTGCCAGCAGTTCTTCCGGGACAGGTACTTACGAGCAGTACTTC.

The rearrangement links TRBV10-3 to TRBJ1-5; D not certain. From germline, CDR1 is ENHRY and CDR2 SYGVKD. V gave up 0 bases and J gave up 5 bases, with 5 bases separating them. CDR3 size: 13 residues. CDR3 region: CAISESGDQPQHF. CDR3 nucleotide sequence: TGTGCCATCAGTGAGTCCGGAGATCAGCCCCAGCATTTT.

The rearrangement joins TRBV4-3 to TRBJ2-7; D uncertain. V was pared by 1 base and J by 0 bases, with 10 bases between. Germline V CDR1 and CDR2: LGHNA, YSLEER. This CDR3 spans 15 amino acids. The CDR3 coding sequence is TGCGCCAGCAGCCAAGGTTATACACGCTCCTACGAGCAGTACTTC. Amino acid sequence: CASSQGYTRSYEQYF.

The chain couples TRBV6-2 or TRBV6-3 to TRBJ2-7, with 8 bases lining up with TRBD1. The germline gives CDR1 MNHEY, CDR2 SVGEGT. The junction had 11 bases not matched to a gene; V was cut back by 3 bases and J by 1 base. This CDR3 comprises 17 residues. The CDR3 is CASSYRRARGLSYEQYF. The CDR3 coding sequence is TGTGCCAGCAGTTATCGCCGGGCCAGGGGGCTGTCCTACGAGCAGTACTTC.

V gene TRBV19 combines with J gene TRBJ1-2; a possible D gene is TRBD1 (6 bases). Germline V lookup: CDR1 LNHDA, CDR2 SQIVND (reference sequence). This CDR3 is 15 amino acids long. The V gene lost 7 bases and the J gene lost 3 bases, with 18 bases spanning the gap. CDR3 DNA: TGTGCCAGTACCCCGGGGCAGGGACACCACTATGGCTACACCTTC. Its translation is CASTPGQGHHYGYTF.

This clone was detected ten times or more. The chain is built from TRBV7-9 and TRBJ2-1; TRBD2 matches at 8 bases. Germline-derived CDR1 and CDR2 are SEHNR and FQNEAQ (reference sequence). The V segment lost 5 bases and the J segment 8 bases; nucleotides outside the gene matches: 14. The CDR3 spans 16 residues. The CDR3 nucleotides are TGTGCCAGCAGCCCCTCCGGCGGGACTAGTAGTGATGAGCAGTTCTTC. Protein: CASSPSGGTSSDEQFF.

The J gene is TRBJ1-3, the V gene TRBV1. TRBV1 is recorded as a pseudogene. The CDR3 has 19 amino acids. This chain's CDR3 is CTSSQDWRGSQNSGNTIYF. For the CDR3, the DNA is TGCACCAGCAGCCAAGATTGGCGGGGCAGCCAAAACTCTGGAAACACCATATATTTT.

The chain is built from TRBV19 and TRBJ2-7; 9 bases are a match to TRBD1. Germline trimming cut 3 bases from V and 2 bases from J; bases unmatched to any gene: 11. The CDR3 covers 17 residues. CDR1 and CDR2 (germline): LNHDA, SQIVND (reference sequence). CDR3 bases: TGTGCCAGTAGTATCTTACAATCCGGGACAGGGACCTACGAGCAGTACTTC. This gives the protein CASSILQSGTGTYEQYF.

J is TRBJ1-5 and V is TRBV6-2 or TRBV6-3, with 10 bases matching TRBD1. CDR1 is MNHEY, CDR2 SVGEGT, per germline. Unmatched junction bases numbered 7, after V lost 5 bases and J lost 6 bases. This CDR3 is built from 15 residues. The CDR3 spells CASSHRDRGFQPQHF. The CDR3 coding sequence is TGTGCCAGCAGTCACCGGGACAGGGGCTTTCAGCCCCAGCATTTT.

This clone was counted between two and nine times. The CDR3 nucleotides read TGCGCCAGCAGCTTGGTAGCGGGGAATTACAATGAGCAGTTCTTC. It encodes CASSLVAGNYNEQFF. The V and J genes are TRBV5-1 and TRBJ2-1; the match to TRBD2 covers 8 bases. V was clipped by 0 bases and J by 4 bases; unmatched bases: 3. CDR1 and CDR2 (germline): SGHRS, YFSETQ. The CDR3 is made up of 15 amino acids.

This clone is a singleton in its sample. V and J are TRBV6-2 or TRBV6-3 and TRBJ2-7; 8 nucleotides line up with TRBD2. Per germline, CDR1 MNHEY and CDR2 SVGEGT. The CDR3 sequence is 14 residues long. V was clipped by 5 bases and J by 0 bases; unmatched bases: 3. In DNA, the CDR3 is TGTGCCAGCAGTATAGCGGGAAACTCCTACGAGCAGTACTTC. Its protein is CASSIAGNSYEQYF.

The count of this clone is one. The chain combines TRBV13 with TRBJ2-7; TRBD2 agrees at 14 bases. The CDR3 is 18 amino acids. The V gene end was trimmed by 5 bases and the J gene end by 0 bases; junction bases not matched to a gene: 9. Germline CDR1 and CDR2: PRHDT and FYEKMQ (reference sequence). CDR3 DNA sequence: TGTGCCAGCAGCCGACTAGCGGGAGGGAGACTTAGCTCCTACGAGCAGTACTTC. Amino acids: CASSRLAGGRLSSYEQYF.